This T cell receptor (beta chain) was captured by sequencing in a study of blood T cell repertoires in COVID-19. Study in general: Collection of acute and convalescent COVID-19 samples took place in the United States, Italy and Spain.

The authors' processing: How many nucleated cells were present was estimated from reference gene primer amplification. TCRdb's copy holds only in-frame clones and misses some; the assay was immunoSEQ multiplex PCR. Clone size and V and J calls were adopted from that table, with D and trimming inferred from the DNA. The data show approximately 220,000 clones, around four fifths seen once. Participants, 18 to 89 years old, spanned fewer than 25 US areas. CDR1 is MNHEY and CDR2 is SMNVEV in the germline V gene (reference sequence). Trimming removed 2 bases from V and 5 bases from J, with 13 bases in between. The CDR3 contains 16 residues.

The source of this sequence is a woman aged 45 to 65 who had been exposed to COVID-19. The sample consisted of PBMCs or T cells enriched from blood (not recorded which). V usage is TRBV27 and J usage is TRBJ1-6, with a weak D call TRBD1 (5 bases). The CDR3 region has the DNA TGTGCCAGCAGTTTAAAGGGGAGGTTCGATAATTCACCCCTCCACTTT. As protein: CASSLKGRFDNSPLHF.